The TCR beta chain under discussion was sequenced for a study of T cells in Graves' hyperthyroidism and ophthalmopathy. Deletions cut 0 bases from V and 6 bases from J, with 17 bases between. This CDR3 spans 16 amino acids. Germline V gene data show CDR1 as MNHEY and CDR2 as SVGAGI. Amplified TCR beta CDR3 regions came from RNA transcripts. First-round RT-PCR with HTBI primers amplified the TCR CDR3 region. TCRdb fed the multiplex PCR reads into MiXCR, producing one record per CDR3 protein. The data show more than 500,000 distinct CDR3 sequences, with around 15% seen just once and 4.3% held by the top ten.

The rearrangement links TRBV6-5 to TRBJ1-2; a possible D gene is TRBD1 (6 bases). The sequenced sample was blood. The receptor was isolated from a woman aged 40 to 55 with Graves' ophthalmopathy. This CDR3 is CASSYSLDSSRHGYTF. The DNA for the CDR3 is TGTGCCAGCAGTTACTCCCTGGACAGTAGTCGGCATGGCTACACCTTC.